The clone carrying this T cell receptor beta chain has ten or more counts. Its antigen is undetermined. These data come from a study of neurological immune-mediated disorders. Background on the study: For the 35 or so multiple sclerosis patients, the disease was relapsing-remitting in 31 and secondary progressive in 3. Whole-study results and caveats: No CDR3 amino acid sequences recurred among expanded clones across subjects, suggesting private repertoires in all groups.

TCRdb used MiXCR to reprocess the 5' RACE reads, holding one entry per CDR3 protein. The sample shows 60,000 to 85,000 distinct CDR3 sequences, roughly 5% of them seen only once. For the unsorted libraries, 2 million PBMCs stored at -80 C served as input. Sequenced: PBMCs. The clonotype originates from a man aged 18 to 30 with multiple sclerosis.

CDR3 coding DNA: TGCGCCAGCAGCTTGGTGTCGGGCTACAATGAGCAGTTCTTC. The encoded protein is CASSLVSGYNEQFF. The chain uses TRBV5-1 and TRBJ2-1, with D unresolved. Germline CDR1 and CDR2: SGHRS and YFSETQ. CDR3 length: 14 residues. The V and J ends lost 0 bases and 3 bases respectively, with 7 bases between them. The full variable domain, in which reference TRBV5-1 and TRBJ2-1 provide the parts outside the CDR3, is KAGVTQTPRYLIKTRGQQVTLSCSPISGHRSVSWYQQTPGQGLQFLFEYFSETQRNKGNFPGRFSGRQFSNSRSEMNVSTLELGDSALYLCASSLVSGYNEQFFGPGTRLTVL.